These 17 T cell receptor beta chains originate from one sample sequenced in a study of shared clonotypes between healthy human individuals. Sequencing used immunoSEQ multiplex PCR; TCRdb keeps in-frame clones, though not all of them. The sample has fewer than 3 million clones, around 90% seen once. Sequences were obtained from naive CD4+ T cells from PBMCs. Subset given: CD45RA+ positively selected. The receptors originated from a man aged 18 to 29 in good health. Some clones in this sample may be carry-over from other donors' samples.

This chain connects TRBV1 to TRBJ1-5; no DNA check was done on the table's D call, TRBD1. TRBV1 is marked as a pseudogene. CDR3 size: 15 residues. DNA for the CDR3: TGCACCAGCAGCCAGTGGCTCAACAGGTGTCAGCCCCAGCATTTT. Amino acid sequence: CTSSQWLNRCQPQHF.

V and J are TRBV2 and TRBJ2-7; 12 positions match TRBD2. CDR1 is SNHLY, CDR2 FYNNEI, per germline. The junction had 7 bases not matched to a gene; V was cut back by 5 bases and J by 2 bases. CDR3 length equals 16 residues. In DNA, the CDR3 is TGTGCCAGCAGTAACCTAGCGGGAGGGCGCCCCTACGAGCAGTACTTC. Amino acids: CASSNLAGGRPYEQYF.

The CDR3 nucleotides are TGTGCCAGCAGTGAACAGGGCCATGGCTACACCTTC. It encodes CASSEQGHGYTF. V and J are TRBV6-4 and TRBJ1-2; a possible D gene is TRBD1 (6 bases). The ends were cut back, 3 bases at V and 6 bases at J, with 8 bases in the middle. Germline V CDR1 and CDR2: MRHNA, SNTAGT. This CDR3 has 12 amino acids.

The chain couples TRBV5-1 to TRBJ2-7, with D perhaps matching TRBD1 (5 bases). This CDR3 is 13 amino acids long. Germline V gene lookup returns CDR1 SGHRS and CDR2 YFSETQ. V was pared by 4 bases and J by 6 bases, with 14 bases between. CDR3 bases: TGCGCCAGCAGCCGGACATCAATGAGCGAGCAGTACTTC. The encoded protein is CASSRTSMSEQYF.

The CDR3, as DNA: TGTGCCACCAGCAGAGATAAGGGCTACGAGCAGTACTTC. Translation gives CATSRDKGYEQYF. The chain joins TRBV15 to TRBJ2-7; D gene uncertain. The CDR3 extends over 13 amino acids. V was trimmed by 0 bases and J by 3 bases, leaving 6 bases between them. Germline lookup yields CDR1 LNHNV and CDR2 YYDKDF (reference sequence).

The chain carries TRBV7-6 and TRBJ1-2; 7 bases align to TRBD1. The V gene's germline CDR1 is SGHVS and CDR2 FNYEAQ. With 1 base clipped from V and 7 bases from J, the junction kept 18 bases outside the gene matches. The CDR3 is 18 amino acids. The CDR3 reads CASSLVSGTASVVGGYTF. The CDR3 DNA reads TGTGCCAGCAGCTTAGTCTCTGGGACAGCTTCCGTTGTCGGTGGCTACACCTTC.

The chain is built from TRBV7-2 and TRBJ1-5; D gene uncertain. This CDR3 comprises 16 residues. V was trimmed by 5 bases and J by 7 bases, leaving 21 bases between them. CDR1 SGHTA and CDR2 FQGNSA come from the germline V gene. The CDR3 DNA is TGTGCCAGCAGCCCTTTCCGGGCGGGGATTGGACAGCCCCAGCATTTT. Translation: CASSPFRAGIGQPQHF.

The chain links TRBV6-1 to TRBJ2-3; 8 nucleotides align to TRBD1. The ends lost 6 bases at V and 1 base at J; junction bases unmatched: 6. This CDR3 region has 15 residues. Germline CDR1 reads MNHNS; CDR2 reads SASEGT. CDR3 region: CASRDRAIGTDTQYF. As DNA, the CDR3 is TGTGCCAGCAGGGACAGGGCCATCGGCACAGATACGCAGTATTTT.

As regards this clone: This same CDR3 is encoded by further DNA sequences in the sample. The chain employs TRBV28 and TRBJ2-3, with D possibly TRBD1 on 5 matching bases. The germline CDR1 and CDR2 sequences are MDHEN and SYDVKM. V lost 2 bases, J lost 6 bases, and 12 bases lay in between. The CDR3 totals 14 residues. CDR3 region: CASSLQGVGDTQYF. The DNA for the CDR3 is TGTGCCAGCAGTTTACAGGGTGTGGGCGATACGCAGTATTTT.

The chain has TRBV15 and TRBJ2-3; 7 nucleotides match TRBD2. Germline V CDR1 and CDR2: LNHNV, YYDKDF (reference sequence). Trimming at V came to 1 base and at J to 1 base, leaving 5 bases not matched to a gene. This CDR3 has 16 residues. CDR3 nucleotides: TGTGCCACCAGCAGAGGCGGGGGAGGGGGCACAGATACGCAGTATTTT. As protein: CATSRGGGGGTDTQYF.

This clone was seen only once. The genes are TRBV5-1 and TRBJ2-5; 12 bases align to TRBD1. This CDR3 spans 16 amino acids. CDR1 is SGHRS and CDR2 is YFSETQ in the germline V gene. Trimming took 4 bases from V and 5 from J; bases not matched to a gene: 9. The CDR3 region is CASSRGGTGGSETQYF. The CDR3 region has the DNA TGCGCCAGCAGCCGAGGCGGGACAGGGGGCTCGGAGACCCAGTACTTC.

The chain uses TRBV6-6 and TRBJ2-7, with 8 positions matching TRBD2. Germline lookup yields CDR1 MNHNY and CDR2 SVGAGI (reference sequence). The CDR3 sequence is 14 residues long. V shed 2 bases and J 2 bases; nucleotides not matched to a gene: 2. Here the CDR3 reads CASSYAREAYEQYF. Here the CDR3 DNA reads TGTGCCAGCAGTTACGCGCGGGAGGCCTACGAGCAGTACTTC.

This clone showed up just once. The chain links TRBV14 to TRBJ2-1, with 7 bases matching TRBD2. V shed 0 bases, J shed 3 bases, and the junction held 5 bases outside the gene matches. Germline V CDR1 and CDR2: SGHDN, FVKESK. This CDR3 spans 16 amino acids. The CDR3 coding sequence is TGTGCCAGCAGCCAAGATGGGCTAGCGGTCTACAATGAGCAGTTCTTC. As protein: CASSQDGLAVYNEQFF.

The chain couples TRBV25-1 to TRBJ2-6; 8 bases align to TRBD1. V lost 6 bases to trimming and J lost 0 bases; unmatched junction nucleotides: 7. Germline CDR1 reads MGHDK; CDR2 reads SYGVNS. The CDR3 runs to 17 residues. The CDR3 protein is CASSPGTGFSGANVLTF. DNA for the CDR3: TGTGCCAGCAGCCCCGGGACAGGATTCTCTGGGGCCAACGTCCTGACTTTC.

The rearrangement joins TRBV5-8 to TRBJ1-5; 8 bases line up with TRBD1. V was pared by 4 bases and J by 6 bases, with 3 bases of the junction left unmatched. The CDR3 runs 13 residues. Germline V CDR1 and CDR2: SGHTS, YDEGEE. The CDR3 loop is CASSRTGLQPQHF. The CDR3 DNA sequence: TGTGCCAGCAGCAGGACAGGGCTTCAGCCCCAGCATTTT. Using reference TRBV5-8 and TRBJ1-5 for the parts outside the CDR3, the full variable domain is EAGVTQSPTHLIKTRGQQATLRCSPISGHTSVYWYQQALGLGLQFLLWYDEGEERNRGNFPPRFSGRQFPNYSSELNVNALELEDSALYLCASSRTGLQPQHFGDGTRLSIL.

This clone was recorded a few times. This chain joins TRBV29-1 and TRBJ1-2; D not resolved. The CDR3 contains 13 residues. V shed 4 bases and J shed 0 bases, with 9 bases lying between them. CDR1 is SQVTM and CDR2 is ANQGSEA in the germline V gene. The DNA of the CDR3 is TGCAGCGTTGGGTGGGCTTCTAACTATGGCTACACCTTC. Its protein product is CSVGWASNYGYTF.

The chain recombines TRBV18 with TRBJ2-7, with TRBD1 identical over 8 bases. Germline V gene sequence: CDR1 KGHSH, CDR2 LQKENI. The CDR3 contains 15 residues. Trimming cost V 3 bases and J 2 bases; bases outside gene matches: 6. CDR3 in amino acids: CASSPTGVAPYEQYF. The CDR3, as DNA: TGTGCCAGCTCACCGACAGGGGTCGCCCCCTACGAGCAGTACTTC.